The 15 T cell receptor beta chains below come from one sample, sequenced in a study of blood T cell repertoires in COVID-19. Method: immunoSEQ multiplex PCR; TCRdb's copy keeps in-frame clones and lacks some. The sample holds about 93,000 clones, approximately 87% seen once. Sequenced input: peripheral blood. These receptors were obtained from a human donor with active COVID-19. The donor label of this sample is uncertain.

The chain combines TRBV11-2 with TRBJ2-7; 9 bases are a match to TRBD1. The V segment lost 5 bases and the J segment 3 bases; nucleotides outside the gene matches: 8. This CDR3 contains 15 residues. Germline CDR1 is SGHAT and CDR2 is FQNNGV. CDR3 sequence (DNA): TGTGCCAGCAGCACCATCGGGACAGGGATCTACGAGCAGTACTTC. Protein product: CASSTIGTGIYEQYF. The whole variable domain, filled in from reference TRBV11-2 and TRBJ2-7, reads EAGVAQSPRYKIIEKRQSVAFWCNPISGHATLYWYQQILGQGPKLLIQFQNNGVVDDSQLPKDRFSAERLKGVDSTLKIQPAKLEDSAVYLCASSTIGTGIYEQYFGPGTRLTVT.

This chain links TRBV7-2 with TRBJ1-2; D call uncertain. Looked up from germline, CDR1 is SGHTA and CDR2 is FQGNSA. V lost 7 bases, J lost 4 bases, and 10 bases lay in between. The CDR3 consists of 12 residues. Here the CDR3 reads CASIMGVYGYTF. In nucleotides, the CDR3 is TGTGCCAGCATTATGGGAGTCTATGGCTACACCTTC.

V is TRBV9 and J is TRBJ1-1; D might be TRBD1 (6 bases). Germline V gives CDR1 SGDLS, CDR2 YYNGEE. V was shortened by 3 bases and J by 0 bases, with 9 bases between the two germline ends. The CDR3 is 14 amino acids. This CDR3 is CASSAGQLNTEAFF. Here the CDR3 DNA reads TGTGCCAGCAGCGCCGGACAGCTGAACACTGAAGCTTTCTTT.

The chain is built from TRBV19 and TRBJ1-2; 9 bases match TRBD1. CDR1 is LNHDA, CDR2 SQIVND, per germline (reference sequence). Trimming cost V 9 bases and J 5 bases; bases outside gene matches: 10. The CDR3 contains 14 residues. In nucleotides, the CDR3 is TGTGCCAGCCGGGTAACAGGGGGCTATTATGGCTACACCTTC. This gives the protein CASRVTGGYYGYTF.

The chain has TRBV10-3 and TRBJ2-7; TRBD1 might be the D (7 bases). The V gene's germline CDR1 is ENHRY and CDR2 SYGVKD. The germline V and J ends were trimmed by 2 bases and 9 bases, with 17 bases remaining between them. This CDR3 has 14 residues. The CDR3 coding sequence is TGTGCCATCAGTGAGGATCCTTCAGGGGGGTCGCAGTACTTC. This gives the protein CAISEDPSGGSQYF.

This clone occurred once. This chain joins TRBV12-2 and TRBJ1-6. TRBV12-2 is deemed a pseudogene. The CDR3 loop spans 12 amino acids. The DNA for the CDR3 is TGTGCAAGACAACTAACCGATTCACCCCTCCACTTT. Translating gives CARQLTDSPLHF.

The chain carries TRBV6-5 and TRBJ1-1; D remains unclear. The length of the CDR3 is 14 residues. In germline, CDR1 is MNHEY, CDR2 SVGAGI. V was pared by 5 bases and J by 3 bases, with 13 bases between. Here the CDR3 reads CASSPSGADTEAFF. CDR3 in DNA: TGTGCCAGCAGTCCGTCTGGAGCGGACACTGAAGCTTTCTTT.

This chain connects TRBV6-2 or TRBV6-3 to TRBJ2-5, with TRBD1 matching 9 bases. The CDR3 has 15 amino acids. Germline-derived CDR1 and CDR2 are MNHEY and SVGEGT. V lost 2 bases to trimming and J lost 1 base; unmatched junction nucleotides: 2. DNA for the CDR3: TGTGCCAGCAGTTACGGGACAGGGCTCCAAGAGACCCAGTACTTC. Translated, it gives CASSYGTGLQETQYF.

This clone appeared once. This chain uses TRBV6-2 or TRBV6-3 with TRBJ2-5; perhaps TRBD1 as D (6 bases). The V end lost 2 bases, the J end lost 7 bases, and 8 bases lay between the germline ends. CDR1 is MNHEY, CDR2 SVGEGT, per germline. CDR3 length equals 12 residues. The CDR3 DNA reads TGTGCCAGCAGTTACCAGGGGCCGACCCAGTACTTC. Translating gives CASSYQGPTQYF.

In its sample, this clone was seen once. The chain carries TRBV6-5 and TRBJ1-2; D gene unclear. This CDR3 comprises 14 residues. The V end lost 6 bases, the J end lost 6 bases, and 17 bases lay between the germline ends. Per germline, CDR1 MNHEY and CDR2 SVGAGI. The CDR3 coding sequence is TGTGCCAGCAGGACCCTATTCGGGAACAATGGCTACACCTTC. Amino acids: CASRTLFGNNGYTF.

This clone is a singleton in its sample. The rearrangement links TRBV7-9 to TRBJ2-3, with 8 bases identical to TRBD1. The CDR3 runs to 15 residues. The V gene's germline CDR1 is SEHNR and CDR2 FQNEAQ (reference sequence). With V trimmed by 3 bases and J by 0 bases, 2 bases remained unmatched. CDR3 sequence (DNA): TGTGCCAGCAGCTTTGGACAGGGAAGCACAGATACGCAGTATTTT. The encoded protein is CASSFGQGSTDTQYF.

J is TRBJ1-1 and V is TRBV5-4; 8 bases fit TRBD1. The CDR3 spans 16 residues. Looked up from germline, CDR1 is SGHNT and CDR2 is YYREEE (reference sequence). V trimming: 4 bases; J trimming: 4 bases; junction bases outside the gene matches: 12. DNA of the CDR3: TGTGCCAGCAGCCACCGATATCCCGACAGGGGCACTGAAGCTTTCTTT. As protein: CASSHRYPDRGTEAFF. Variable domain in full (rest from reference TRBV5-4 and TRBJ1-1): ETGVTQSPTHLIKTRGQQVTLRCSSQSGHNTVSWYQQALGQGPQFIFQYYREEENGRGNFPPRFSGLQFPNYSSELNVNALELDDSALYLCASSHRYPDRGTEAFFGQGTRLTVV.

The CDR3 region has the DNA TGTGCCAGCAGTCTGCGGGACAGCTACGAGCAGTACTTC. Residues: CASSLRDSYEQYF. The chain carries TRBV27 and TRBJ2-7; D possibly corresponds to TRBD1 (7 bases). Germline V CDR1 and CDR2: MNHEY, SMNVEV (reference sequence). V was clipped by 5 bases and J by 3 bases, with 11 bases between them. The CDR3 is 13 amino acids.

V gene TRBV27 combines with J gene TRBJ1-6; no definite D call. The CDR3 length is 17 residues. Germline V lookup: CDR1 MNHEY, CDR2 SMNVEV (reference sequence). Trimming took 0 bases from V and 6 from J, leaving 15 bases between them. The CDR3 is CASSLSGRAEANSPLHF. The CDR3 nucleotides are TGTGCCAGCAGTTTATCAGGGAGAGCCGAGGCTAATTCACCCCTCCACTTT.

This clone was counted a single time. The V call is TRBV7-9, the J call TRBJ2-7; the D gene is possibly TRBD1 (6 bases). Germline loops: CDR1 SEHNR, CDR2 FQNEAQ (reference sequence). CDR3 length: 14 amino acids. Trimming pared 5 bases from V and 2 bases from J, leaving 13 bases between. The DNA for the CDR3 is TGTGCCAGCAGCAGTCAGGGGTACGCCTACGAGCAGTACTTC. Translated: CASSSQGYAYEQYF.